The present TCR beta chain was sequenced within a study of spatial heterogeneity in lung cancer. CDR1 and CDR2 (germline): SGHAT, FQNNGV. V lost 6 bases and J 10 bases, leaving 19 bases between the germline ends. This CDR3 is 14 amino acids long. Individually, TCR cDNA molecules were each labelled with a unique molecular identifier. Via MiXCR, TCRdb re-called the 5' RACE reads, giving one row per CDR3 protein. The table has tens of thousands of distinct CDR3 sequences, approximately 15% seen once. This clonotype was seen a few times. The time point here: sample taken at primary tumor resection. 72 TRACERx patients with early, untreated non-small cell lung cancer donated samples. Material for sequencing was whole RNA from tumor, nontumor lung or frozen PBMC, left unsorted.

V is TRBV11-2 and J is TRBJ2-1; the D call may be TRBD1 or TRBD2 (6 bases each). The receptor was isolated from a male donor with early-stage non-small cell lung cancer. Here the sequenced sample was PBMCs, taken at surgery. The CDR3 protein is CASSLQGGQVEQFF. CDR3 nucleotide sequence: TGTGCCAGCAGTCTACAAGGGGGGCAAGTGGAGCAGTTCTTC.